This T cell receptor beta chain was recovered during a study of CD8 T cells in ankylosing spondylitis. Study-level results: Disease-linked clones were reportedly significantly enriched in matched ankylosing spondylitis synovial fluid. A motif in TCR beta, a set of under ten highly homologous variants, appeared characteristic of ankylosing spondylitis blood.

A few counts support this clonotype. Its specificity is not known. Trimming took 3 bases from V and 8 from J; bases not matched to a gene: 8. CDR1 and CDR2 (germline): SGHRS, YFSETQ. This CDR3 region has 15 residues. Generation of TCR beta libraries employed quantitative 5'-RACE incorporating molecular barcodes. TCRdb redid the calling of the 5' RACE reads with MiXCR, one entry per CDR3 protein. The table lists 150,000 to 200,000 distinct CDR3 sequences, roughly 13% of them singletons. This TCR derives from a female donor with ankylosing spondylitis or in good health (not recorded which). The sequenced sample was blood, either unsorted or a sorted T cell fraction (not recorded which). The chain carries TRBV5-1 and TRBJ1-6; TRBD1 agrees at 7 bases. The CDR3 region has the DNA TGCGCCAGCAGCTCGACAGGGTCGGGAGATTCACCCCTCCACTTT. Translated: CASSSTGSGDSPLHF.